This TCR beta chain was captured by sequencing in a study of blood T cells in healthy people across ages. This clonotype appeared once. Its specificity is not known. The germline V and J ends were trimmed by 4 bases and 3 bases, with 17 bases remaining between them. This CDR3 region has 16 residues. A second PCR of roughly 7 to 11 cycles used a sample-barcoded 5' primer and a J-beta primer mix. A single record per CDR3 protein comes from TCRdb applying MiXCR to the 5' RACE reads. The table records over a million distinct CDR3 sequences, under 55% of them present only once. Study-wide findings and caveats: Older age went with lower TCR beta diversity per million T cells, in a roughly linear way.

The sequenced sample was blood. The clonotype originates from a woman aged 55-69 years in good health. The chain joins TRBV12-3 or TRBV12-4 to TRBJ2-3; D not certain. CDR3 DNA sequence: TGTGCCAGCAGTTCCACGAGCCGAGCCATGACAGATACGCAGTATTTT. Its protein product is CASSSTSRAMTDTQYF.